Below are 28 T cell receptor beta chains sequenced from a single sample in a study of T-cell memory formation after mild COVID-19. TCRdb processed the 5' RACE reads anew with MiXCR; each CDR3 protein has one entry. Among a few hundred thousand distinct CDR3 sequences, 20% to 25% were seen once, and the ten largest hold about 10%. Specimen: PBMCs or a T cell subset sorted from them (not recorded which). These receptors were taken from an adult woman who had mild COVID-19 (a few samples of this study predate the infection). Cell type and time point are not known.

A few counts support this clonotype. The V call is TRBV6-6, the J call TRBJ1-6, with TRBD1 as a possible D gene (5 bases). Germline V gene lookup returns CDR1 MNHNY and CDR2 SVGAGI (reference sequence). Deletions cut 2 bases from V and 2 bases from J, with 10 bases between. The CDR3 runs to 16 residues. The CDR3 loop reads CASSYPAGPYNSPLHF. CDR3 nucleotide sequence: TGTGCCAGCAGTTACCCGGCAGGGCCCTATAATTCACCCCTCCACTTT.

This chain connects TRBV4-1 to TRBJ1-1; 8 bases align to TRBD1. V lost 1 base to trimming and J lost 5 bases; unmatched junction nucleotides: 18. CDR1 is MGHRA and CDR2 is YSYEKL in the germline V gene. The CDR3 has 19 amino acids. The CDR3 DNA is TGCGCCAGCAGCCAAGCGCGAATTGGGACAGGAGTTTGGGTGACTGAAGCTTTCTTT. It codes for CASSQARIGTGVWVTEAFF.

The rearrangement links TRBV6-6 to TRBJ1-2, with a possible D match to TRBD1 (5 bases). V lost 7 bases to trimming and J lost 6 bases, with 18 bases between them. The CDR3 runs 14 residues. Germline V gene data show CDR1 as MNHNY and CDR2 as SVGAGI (reference sequence). The DNA for the CDR3 is TGTGCCAGCAAATCTGAGGGGACTACTGATGGCTACACCTTC. Protein: CASKSEGTTDGYTF.

This clonotype has only one observation. The chain employs TRBV4-1 and TRBJ2-4; no reliable D call. This CDR3 contains 17 residues. V lost 0 bases to trimming and J lost 1 base, with 13 bases between them. The germline V gene encodes CDR1 MGHRA and CDR2 YSYEKL. Here the CDR3 reads CASSQEGIGMAKNIQYF. The DNA for the CDR3 is TGCGCCAGCAGCCAAGAAGGAATCGGTATGGCCAAAAACATTCAGTACTTC.

V and J are TRBV2 and TRBJ2-7; 10 bases agree with TRBD1. J gave up 4 bases and V 6 bases, and 9 bases lay outside the gene matches. Germline loops: CDR1 SNHLY, CDR2 FYNNEI. This CDR3 has 15 residues. CDR3 loop: CASRGDRGPKYEQYF. The CDR3 nucleotides read TGTGCCAGCAGGGGAGACAGGGGGCCTAAATACGAGCAGTACTTC. The variable domain in full, completed from reference TRBV2 and TRBJ2-7, reads EPEVTQTPSHQVTQMGQEVILRCVPISNHLYFYWYRQILGQKVEFLVSFYNNEISEKSEIFDDQFSVERPDGSNFTLKIRSTKLEDSAMYFCASRGDRGPKYEQYFGPGTRLTVT.

In its sample, this clonotype was seen a few times. The chain recombines TRBV2 with TRBJ1-1; D unresolved. Trimming took 4 bases from V and 0 from J, leaving 12 bases between them. Germline CDR1 reads SNHLY; CDR2 reads FYNNEI. This CDR3 is built from 15 residues. The CDR3 DNA follows: TGTGCCAGCAGTGCCTTGGGGAGGATGAACACTGAAGCTTTCTTT. Protein: CASSALGRMNTEAFF.

The V and J genes are TRBV11-3 and TRBJ2-6; TRBD1 aligns across 10 bases. V lost 4 bases and J lost 0; bases outside the gene matches: 3. CDR1 and CDR2 from the germline V gene are SGHNT and YENEEA. This CDR3 has 17 residues. The CDR3: CASSSWTGGSGANVLTF. CDR3 DNA: TGTGCCAGCAGCTCCTGGACAGGGGGCTCTGGGGCCAACGTCCTGACTTTC.

This clonotype showed up just a few times. This rearrangement joins TRBV5-1 to TRBJ2-3; D gene ambiguous. V lost 2 bases to trimming and J lost 2 bases, with 6 bases between them. Germline lookup yields CDR1 SGHRS and CDR2 YFSETQ. The CDR3 length is 13 residues. This CDR3 is CASSFLLTDTQYF. CDR3 coding DNA: TGCGCCAGCAGCTTCCTCCTCACAGATACGCAGTATTTT.

This chain links TRBV27 with TRBJ1-1; 7 bases fit TRBD1. Germline assignment: CDR1 MNHEY and CDR2 SMNVEV (reference sequence). The CDR3 spans 13 residues. The CDR3 DNA reads as TGTGGGAGCGGTGAGGGGGCATACACTGAAGCTTTCTTT. This codes for CGSGEGAYTEAFF.

The chain links TRBV6-2 or TRBV6-3 to TRBJ2-3; 10 nucleotides line up with TRBD2. CDR3 length: 15 amino acids. Germline V gene lookup returns CDR1 MNHEY and CDR2 SVGEGT. The V gene end was trimmed by 4 bases and the J gene end by 8 bases; junction bases not matched to a gene: 9. DNA for the CDR3: TGTGCCAGCAGTTCCAGCGGGAGGGCCAGGGGTACGCAGTATTTT. Protein product: CASSSSGRARGTQYF.

This rearrangement joins TRBV7-9 to TRBJ2-3; D is uncertain. The V gene's germline CDR1 is SEHNR and CDR2 FQNEAQ (reference sequence). The CDR3 length is 12 residues. V was trimmed by 8 bases and J by 0 bases, leaving 6 bases between them. The CDR3 DNA sequence: TGTGCCAGCGGACCGAGCACAGATACGCAGTATTTT. Its protein is CASGPSTDTQYF.

The rearrangement uses TRBV7-2 and TRBJ2-1, with D perhaps matching TRBD2 (6 bases). V lost 5 bases and J lost 12, with 17 bases in between. Germline assignment: CDR1 SGHTA and CDR2 FQGNSA. The CDR3 is made up of 13 amino acids. The CDR3 here is CASSLTTSPAQFF. The CDR3 DNA sequence: TGTGCCAGCAGCCTTACCACTAGCCCCGCGCAGTTCTTC.

This chain links TRBV30 with TRBJ2-6; the D gene is possibly TRBD2 (5 bases). Germline values: CDR1 GTSNPN, CDR2 SVGIG (reference sequence). This CDR3 comprises 17 residues. V lost 5 bases and J 1 base, leaving 18 bases between the germline ends. CDR3 amino acids: CAWGESYSASGANVLTF. CDR3 sequence (DNA): TGTGCCTGGGGCGAGTCATATAGCGCGTCTGGGGCCAACGTCCTGACTTTC.

The rearrangement links TRBV7-9 to TRBJ2-7, with D unclear. CDR3 length: 17 residues. With 2 bases removed from V and 1 base from J, the gap between germline ends came to 18 bases. The germline V gene has CDR1 SEHNR and CDR2 FQNEAQ (reference sequence). CDR3 bases: TGTGCCAGCAGCTTATCCCCAGCAGGCCCCCCATCCTACGAGCAGTACTTC. Its protein is CASSLSPAGPPSYEQYF.

This rearrangement joins TRBV7-9 to TRBJ2-3; D not resolved. The ends were cut back, 5 bases at V and 0 bases at J, with 15 bases in the middle. The CDR3 is 16 residues long. CDR1 is SEHNR, CDR2 FQNEAQ, per germline (reference sequence). CDR3 protein: CASSRSYSASTDTQYF. DNA for the CDR3: TGTGCCAGCAGCCGCTCCTACAGCGCTAGCACAGATACGCAGTATTTT.

The J gene is TRBJ1-2, the V gene TRBV7-2; D remains ambiguous. Germline lookup yields CDR1 SGHTA and CDR2 FQGNSA. The V end was cut by 3 bases, the J end by 0 bases, with 11 bases between. CDR3 length: 15 amino acids. The CDR3 spells CASSFTGPPNYGYTF. DNA of the CDR3: TGTGCCAGCAGCTTTACCGGTCCACCTAACTATGGCTACACCTTC.

The chain has TRBV9 and TRBJ2-7; 11 bases agree with TRBD2. The ends lost 2 bases at V and 5 bases at J; junction bases unmatched: 6. The germline gives CDR1 SGDLS, CDR2 YYNGEE. CDR3 size: 15 residues. The CDR3 protein is CASSVRTSGLNEQYF. In DNA, the CDR3 is TGTGCCAGCAGCGTCAGGACTAGCGGGCTCAACGAGCAGTACTTC.

This chain joins TRBV6-5 and TRBJ2-6, with a possible D match to TRBD1 (5 bases). V was trimmed by 2 bases and J by 0 bases, leaving 14 bases between them. There are 18 residues in the CDR3. The germline V gene has CDR1 MNHEY and CDR2 SVGAGI. CDR3 amino acids: CASSYAPKRGSGANVLTF. The CDR3 coding sequence is TGTGCCAGCAGTTACGCCCCGAAAAGGGGCTCTGGGGCCAACGTCCTGACTTTC.

This clonotype was counted between two and nine times. This rearrangement joins TRBV5-4 to TRBJ2-1, with TRBD1 identical over 8 bases. Germline V gives CDR1 SGHNT, CDR2 YYREEE (reference sequence). This CDR3 spans 16 amino acids. The V segment lost 5 bases and the J segment 1 base; nucleotides outside the gene matches: 8. CDR3 loop: CASRPQGARSYNEQFF. The CDR3 DNA reads as TGTGCCAGCAGGCCTCAGGGGGCGAGGTCCTACAATGAGCAGTTCTTC.

The sample holds a few counts of this clonotype. The chain has TRBV12-3 or TRBV12-4 and TRBJ1-3; D is uncertain. The V and J ends lost 7 bases and 11 bases respectively, with 21 bases between them. The CDR3 has 14 residues. The CDR3 nucleotides read TGTGCCAGCAACATAGGGTGGTTTTCGGAAGCCATATATTTT. This codes for CASNIGWFSEAIYF.

This clonotype was seen only a few times. The chain joins TRBV15 to TRBJ1-1; D may be TRBD1 (6 bases). Trimming removed 6 bases from V and 1 base from J, with 15 bases in between. The CDR3 length is 15 residues. Germline CDR1 is LNHNV and CDR2 is YYDKDF (reference sequence). The CDR3 nucleotides read TGTGCCACCAGGATCAGGGGCACGGGGAACACTGAAGCTTTCTTT. Its protein is CATRIRGTGNTEAFF.

This clonotype has only a few counts. J is TRBJ2-3 and V is TRBV7-6; D ambiguous. The V gene lost 5 bases and the J gene lost 6 bases, with 12 bases spanning the gap. This CDR3 spans 13 amino acids. Germline CDR1 is SGHVS and CDR2 is FNYEAQ. The DNA for the CDR3 is TGTGCCAGCAGCCACGCGCGGCTGGATACGCAGTATTTT. Protein sequence: CASSHARLDTQYF.

This clonotype was picked up a small number of times. V is TRBV7-8 and J is TRBJ2-1; tentatively, D is TRBD2 (6 bases). Germline V gene lookup returns CDR1 SGHVS and CDR2 FQNEAQ. Trimming pared 3 bases from V and 7 bases from J, leaving 13 bases between. CDR3 length equals 14 residues. Here the CDR3 DNA reads TGTGCCAGCAGCTTGGGGACTTCGCTGAATGAGCAGTTCTTC. This gives the protein CASSLGTSLNEQFF.

The rearrangement joins TRBV20-1 to TRBJ2-7; D could derive from TRBD1 or TRBD2 (7 bases each). CDR1 and CDR2 from the germline V gene are DFQATT and SNEGSKA (reference sequence). The CDR3 totals 14 residues. V was shortened by 6 bases and J by 0 bases, with 15 bases between the two germline ends. CDR3 protein: CSADREGASYEQYF. CDR3 bases: TGCAGTGCCGACAGGGAGGGGGCCTCCTACGAGCAGTACTTC.

This clonotype was picked up a small number of times. The rearrangement joins TRBV12-3 or TRBV12-4 to TRBJ2-5, with 11 bases matching TRBD1. This CDR3 region has 17 residues. V lost 1 base and J lost 5; bases outside the gene matches: 9. In nucleotides, the CDR3 is TGTGCCAGCAGTTTAGAGTTACCGGGACAGGGGGAGGAGACCCAGTACTTC. It encodes CASSLELPGQGEETQYF.

V gene TRBV7-8 combines with J gene TRBJ2-3, with 7 bases matching TRBD2. The junction had 10 bases not matched to a gene; V was cut back by 1 base and J by 0 bases. The CDR3 sequence is 18 residues long. The germline CDR1 and CDR2 sequences are SGHVS and FQNEAQ. The CDR3 sequence: CASSLDRPAGISTDTQYF. The DNA for the CDR3 is TGTGCCAGCAGCTTAGATAGGCCAGCGGGGATTAGCACAGATACGCAGTATTTT.

The chain uses TRBV7-9 and TRBJ2-1; D is possibly TRBD1 (5 bases). Trimming removed 5 bases from V and 5 bases from J, with 16 bases in between. Germline V lookup: CDR1 SEHNR, CDR2 FQNEAQ (reference sequence). The CDR3 is made up of 15 amino acids. CDR3 sequence (DNA): TGTGCCAGCAGCCCAAGCAGGGAACTAAACAATGAGCAGTTCTTC. This translates into CASSPSRELNNEQFF.

Concerning this clonotype: The junction departs from the called germline gene at one end, perhaps through a read error. The chain couples TRBV7-7 to TRBJ2-1; TRBD2 is a possible D gene (5 bases). Germline CDR1 and CDR2: SSHAT and FNYEAQ (reference sequence). The CDR3 is made up of 14 amino acids. The CDR3 here is CASSLAIWYNEQFF. The CDR3 DNA follows: TGTGCTAGCAGCTTAGCGATCTGGTACAATGAGCAGTTCTTC.